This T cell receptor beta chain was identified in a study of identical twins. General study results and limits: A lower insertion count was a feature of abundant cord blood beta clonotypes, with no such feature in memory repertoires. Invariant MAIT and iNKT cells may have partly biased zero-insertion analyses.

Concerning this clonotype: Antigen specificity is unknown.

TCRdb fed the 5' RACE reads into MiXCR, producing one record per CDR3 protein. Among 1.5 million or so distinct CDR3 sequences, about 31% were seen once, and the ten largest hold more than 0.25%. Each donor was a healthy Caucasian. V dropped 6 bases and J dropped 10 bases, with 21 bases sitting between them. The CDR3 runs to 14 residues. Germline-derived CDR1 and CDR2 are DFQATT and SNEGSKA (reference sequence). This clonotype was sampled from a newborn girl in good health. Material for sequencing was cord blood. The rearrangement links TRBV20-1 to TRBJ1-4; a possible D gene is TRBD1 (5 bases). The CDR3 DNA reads TGCAGTGCACCCGACAGAAGGGCGTCCGGAAAACTGTTTTTT. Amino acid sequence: CSAPDRRASGKLFF.